A single sample is the source of the 15 T cell receptor beta chains below, sequenced in a study of CD8+ T cells in alopecia areata. Extraction and reverse transcription of RNA yielded cDNA as the sequencing template. Generated by immunoSEQ multiplex PCR, the TCRdb table keeps only in-frame clones and is missing some. The repertoire holds some 170,000 clones, with 58% as singletons. Stated treatment: oral pan-JAK inhibitor, 5-10 mg twice daily. Sequenced here: CD4+ T cells sorted from blood, sampled between weeks 55 and 65, from a patient treated with tofacitinib. These receptors were taken from a human donor with alopecia areata.

This chain connects TRBV5-1 to TRBJ2-5; D is ambiguous. Trimming left V 4 bases short and J 1 base short, with 11 bases between. Germline V lookup: CDR1 SGHRS, CDR2 YFSETQ. The CDR3 totals 14 residues. The CDR3 reads CASSPAATQETQYF. CDR3 coding DNA: TGCGCCAGCAGCCCGGCGGCCACCCAAGAGACCCAGTACTTC. The whole variable domain, remainder taken from reference TRBV5-1 and TRBJ2-5, is KAGVTQTPRYLIKTRGQQVTLSCSPISGHRSVSWYQQTPGQGLQFLFEYFSETQRNKGNFPGRFSGRQFSNSRSEMNVSTLELGDSALYLCASSPAATQETQYFGPGTRLLVL.

This clone was recorded once. This sequence joins TRBV2 and TRBJ1-6, with D possibly being TRBD1 (6 bases). From germline, CDR1 is SNHLY and CDR2 FYNNEI. This CDR3 is built from 14 residues. V was shortened by 5 bases and J by 8 bases, with 13 bases between the two germline ends. CDR3 bases: TGTGCCAGCAGTCCCCGGACAGAATATTCACCCCTCCACTTT. Protein product: CASSPRTEYSPLHF.

This sequence joins TRBV7-9 and TRBJ2-4, with D perhaps TRBD1 (6 bases). Trimming took off 1 base at V and 5 bases at J, with 12 bases between the two ends. Germline V gives CDR1 SEHNR, CDR2 FQNEAQ (reference sequence). This CDR3 is built from 15 residues. The CDR3 DNA sequence: TGTGCCAGCAGCTTAGTTCGGACAGTACAAAACATTCAGTACTTC. Amino acids: CASSLVRTVQNIQYF. Complete variable domain (other parts from reference TRBV7-9 and TRBJ2-4): DTGVSQNPRHKITKRGQNVTFRCDPISEHNRLYWYRQTLGQGPEFLTYFQNEAQLEKSRLLSDRFSAERPKGSFSTLEIQRTEQGDSAMYLCASSLVRTVQNIQYFGAGTRLSVL.

The V and J genes are TRBV5-1 and TRBJ1-2; 8 bases agree with TRBD1. The V gene's germline CDR1 is SGHRS and CDR2 YFSETQ. The CDR3 covers 18 residues. The V and J ends lost 6 bases and 1 base, in that order; junction bases with no gene match: 17. CDR3 sequence (DNA): TGCGCCAGCAAACCTGCCGGGACAGGCCCCTTCAATAACTATGGCTACACCTTC. This encodes CASKPAGTGPFNNYGYTF.

The rearrangement uses TRBV29-1 and TRBJ2-5; D gene unclear. The CDR3 covers 13 residues. Trimming took off 4 bases at V and 5 bases at J, with 14 bases between the two ends. Germline lookup yields CDR1 SQVTM and CDR2 ANQGSEA. The DNA for the CDR3 is TGCAGCGTTGCACACATCAGTGGGGAGACCCAGTACTTC. It yields the protein CSVAHISGETQYF.

The gene calls are TRBV5-1 and TRBJ2-5; D is perhaps TRBD1 (6 bases). Trimming took off 4 bases at V and 5 bases at J, with 15 bases between the two ends. Germline CDR1 and CDR2: SGHRS and YFSETQ. This CDR3 is built from 14 residues. CDR3 nucleotide sequence: TGCGCCAGCAGCGGACAGAAGATTATGGAGACCCAGTACTTC. As protein: CASSGQKIMETQYF.

This clone was observed a few times. The genes are TRBV18 and TRBJ1-4; D not certain. Trimming removed 4 bases at V and 4 bases at J, with 7 bases between. The CDR3 covers 13 residues. The germline V gene encodes CDR1 KGHSH and CDR2 LQKENI. CDR3 loop: CASSQEVNEKLFF. CDR3 coding DNA: TGTGCCAGCTCACAGGAGGTTAATGAAAAACTGTTTTTT. The entire variable domain, with the rest obtained from reference TRBV18 and TRBJ1-4, is as follows: NAGVMQNPRHLVRRRGQEARLRCSPMKGHSHVYWYRQLPEEGLKFMVYLQKENIIDESGMPKERFSAEFPKEGPSILRIQQVVRGDSAAYFCASSQEVNEKLFFGSGTQLSVL.

The genes are TRBV18 and TRBJ1-2, with TRBD1 as a possible D gene (5 bases). Trimming took off 6 bases at V and 4 bases at J, with 12 bases between the two ends. CDR3 length: 13 amino acids. CDR1 KGHSH and CDR2 LQKENI come from the germline V gene. The CDR3: CASSPDSSYGYTF. CDR3 nucleotides: TGTGCCAGCTCCCCAGACAGTAGCTATGGCTACACCTTC.

This clone was observed a few times. The DNA of the CDR3 is TGTGCCAGCAGCACAGGGGTCAGGGTCGGAAACATTCAGTACTTC. As protein: CASSTGVRVGNIQYF. The genes are TRBV7-9 and TRBJ2-4; TRBD1 matches 7 bases. The CDR3 spans 15 residues. Trimming took 5 bases from V and 6 from J; bases not matched to a gene: 10. The V gene's germline CDR1 is SEHNR and CDR2 FQNEAQ (reference sequence).

Only a few counts were recorded for this clone. The J gene is TRBJ1-5, the V gene TRBV5-1; 8 nucleotides match TRBD1. Unmatched junction bases numbered 4, after V lost 0 bases and J lost 2 bases. The germline CDR1 and CDR2 sequences are SGHRS and YFSETQ. This CDR3 region has 16 residues. The DNA for the CDR3 is TGCGCCAGCAGCTTGGGGGACAGGTTGGGCAATCAGCCCCAGCATTTT. The encoded protein is CASSLGDRLGNQPQHF.

The CDR3 sequence: CATSRGLAGSTDTQYF. CDR3 in DNA: TGTGCCACCAGCAGAGGGCTAGCGGGGAGCACAGATACGCAGTATTTT. The chain links TRBV15 to TRBJ2-3, with TRBD2 matching 9 bases. With V trimmed by 1 base and J by 0 bases, 2 bases remained unmatched. The germline V gene has CDR1 LNHNV and CDR2 YYDKDF (reference sequence). The CDR3 covers 16 residues.

This chain joins TRBV29-1 and TRBJ1-5; 12 nucleotides align to TRBD1. The V gene end was trimmed by 7 bases and the J gene end by 0 bases; junction bases not matched to a gene: 7. Germline V gene sequence: CDR1 SQVTM, CDR2 ANQGSEA. CDR3 length equals 16 residues. CDR3 DNA sequence: TGCAGCGGCGGGACAGGGGGCTTGATTAGCAATCAGCCCCAGCATTTT. Protein product: CSGGTGGLISNQPQHF.

This rearrangement joins TRBV28 to TRBJ2-7; weak D call: TRBD2 (5 bases). V lost 6 bases and J lost 5, with 23 bases in between. The CDR3 covers 16 residues. Per germline, CDR1 MDHEN and CDR2 SYDVKM. CDR3 bases: TGTGCCAGCAGCCTCCGAGGGTTCGGGTTCTGGAACGAGCAGTACTTC. Its translation is CASSLRGFGFWNEQYF.

This clone was seen a single time. V and J are TRBV28 and TRBJ1-2; 12 nucleotides agree with TRBD1. CDR3 length: 13 amino acids. The V gene's germline CDR1 is MDHEN and CDR2 SYDVKM. Germline trimming cut 6 bases from V and 8 bases from J; bases unmatched to any gene: 4. This CDR3 is CASREGTGGGYTF. The CDR3 coding sequence is TGTGCCAGCAGGGAAGGGACAGGGGGCGGCTACACCTTC.

This sequence joins TRBV11-3 and TRBJ2-5, with D unclear. From germline, CDR1 is SGHNT and CDR2 YENEEA. V lost 1 base to trimming and J lost 5 bases, with 11 bases between them. The length of the CDR3 is 14 residues. CDR3 in amino acids: CASSLAQMGETQYF. CDR3 sequence (DNA): TGTGCCAGCAGCTTAGCCCAGATGGGGGAGACCCAGTACTTC.